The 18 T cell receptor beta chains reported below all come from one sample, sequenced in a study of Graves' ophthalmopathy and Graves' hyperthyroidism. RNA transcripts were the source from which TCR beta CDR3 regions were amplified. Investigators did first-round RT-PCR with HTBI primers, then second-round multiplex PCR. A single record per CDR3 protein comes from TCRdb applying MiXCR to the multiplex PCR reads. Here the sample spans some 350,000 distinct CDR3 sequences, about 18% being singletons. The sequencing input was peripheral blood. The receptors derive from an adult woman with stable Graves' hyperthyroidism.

The CDR3 loop is CASNTGLAGGPQASEQYF. The DNA for the CDR3 is TGTGCCAGCAATACGGGACTAGCGGGAGGGCCCCAGGCAAGCGAGCAGTACTTC. The V call is TRBV2, the J call TRBJ2-7, with TRBD2 identical over 16 bases. CDR1 and CDR2 (germline): SNHLY, FYNNEI. The J segment lost 6 bases and the V segment lost 7 bases, leaving 15 bases of the junction unmatched. The CDR3 spans 18 residues.

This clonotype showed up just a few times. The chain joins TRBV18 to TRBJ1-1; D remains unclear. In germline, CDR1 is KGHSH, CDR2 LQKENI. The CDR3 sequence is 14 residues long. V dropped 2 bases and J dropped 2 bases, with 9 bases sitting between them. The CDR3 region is CASSPDSGNTEAFF. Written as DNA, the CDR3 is TGTGCCAGCTCACCAGACTCAGGAAACACTGAAGCTTTCTTT.

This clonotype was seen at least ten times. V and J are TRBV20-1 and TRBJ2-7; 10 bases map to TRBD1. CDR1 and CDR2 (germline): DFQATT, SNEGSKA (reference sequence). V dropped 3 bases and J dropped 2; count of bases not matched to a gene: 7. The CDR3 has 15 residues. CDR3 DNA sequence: TGCAGTGCTAGGTGGGACAGGGGCTCGACCTACGAGCAGTACTTC. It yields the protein CSARWDRGSTYEQYF.

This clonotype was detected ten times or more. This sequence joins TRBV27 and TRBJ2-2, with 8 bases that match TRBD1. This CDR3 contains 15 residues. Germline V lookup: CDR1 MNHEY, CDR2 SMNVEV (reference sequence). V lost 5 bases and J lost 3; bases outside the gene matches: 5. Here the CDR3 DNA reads TGTGCCAGCAGTCAACAGGGGGAGGACACCGGGGAGCTGTTTTTT. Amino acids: CASSQQGEDTGELFF.

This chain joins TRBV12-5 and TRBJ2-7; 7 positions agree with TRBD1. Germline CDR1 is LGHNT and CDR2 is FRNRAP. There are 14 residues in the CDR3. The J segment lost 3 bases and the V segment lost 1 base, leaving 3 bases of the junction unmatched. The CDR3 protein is CASGLGTGVYEQYF. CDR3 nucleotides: TGTGCTAGTGGTTTGGGGACAGGCGTCTACGAGCAGTACTTC.

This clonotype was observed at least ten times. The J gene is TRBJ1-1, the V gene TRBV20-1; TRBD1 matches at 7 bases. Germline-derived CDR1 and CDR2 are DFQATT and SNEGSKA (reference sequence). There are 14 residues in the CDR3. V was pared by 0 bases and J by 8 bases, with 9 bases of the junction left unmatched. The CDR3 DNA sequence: TGCAGTGCTAGAGACCGGGACAGCCGCTGGGAAGCTTTCTTT. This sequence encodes CSARDRDSRWEAFF.

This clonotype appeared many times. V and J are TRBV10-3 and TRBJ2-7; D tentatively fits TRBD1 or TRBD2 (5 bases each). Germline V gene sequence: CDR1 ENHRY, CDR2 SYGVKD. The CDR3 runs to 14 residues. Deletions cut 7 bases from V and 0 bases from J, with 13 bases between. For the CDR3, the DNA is TGTGCCATCACTCCGGGACGGGCCTCCTACGAGCAGTACTTC. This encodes CAITPGRASYEQYF.

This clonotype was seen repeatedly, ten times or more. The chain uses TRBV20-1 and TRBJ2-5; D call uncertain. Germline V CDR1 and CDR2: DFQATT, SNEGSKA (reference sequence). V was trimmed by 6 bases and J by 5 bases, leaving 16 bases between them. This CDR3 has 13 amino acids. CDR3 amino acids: CSAGSRPAETQYF. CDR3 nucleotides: TGCAGTGCGGGCAGCCGTCCAGCCGAGACCCAGTACTTC.

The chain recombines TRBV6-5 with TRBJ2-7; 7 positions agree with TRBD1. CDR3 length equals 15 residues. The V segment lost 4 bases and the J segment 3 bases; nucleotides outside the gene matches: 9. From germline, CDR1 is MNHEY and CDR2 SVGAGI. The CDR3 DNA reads TGTGCCAGCAGTTTTCGCACAGGGGCTAGCTACGAGCAGTACTTC. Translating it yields CASSFRTGASYEQYF.

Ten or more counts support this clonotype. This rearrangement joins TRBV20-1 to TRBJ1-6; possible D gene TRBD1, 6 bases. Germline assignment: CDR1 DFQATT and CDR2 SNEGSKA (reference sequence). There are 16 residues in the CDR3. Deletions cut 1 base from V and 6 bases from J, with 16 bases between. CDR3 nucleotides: TGCAGTGCTAGAGGTGCCACAGGGTTCCTTAATTCACCCCTCCACTTT. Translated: CSARGATGFLNSPLHF.

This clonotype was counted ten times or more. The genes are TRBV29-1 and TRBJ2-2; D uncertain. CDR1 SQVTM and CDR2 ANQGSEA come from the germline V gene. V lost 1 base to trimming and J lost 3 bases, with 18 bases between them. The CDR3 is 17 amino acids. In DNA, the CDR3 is TGCAGCGTTGAAGGGGTTCTTGGTGAGACGTACACCGGGGAGCTGTTTTTT. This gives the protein CSVEGVLGETYTGELFF.

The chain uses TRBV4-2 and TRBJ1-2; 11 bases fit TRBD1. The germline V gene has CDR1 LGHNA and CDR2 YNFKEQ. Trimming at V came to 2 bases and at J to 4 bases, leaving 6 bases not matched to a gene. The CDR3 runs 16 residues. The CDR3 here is CASSQRDRGIRYGYTF. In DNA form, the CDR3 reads TGTGCCAGCAGCCAACGGGACAGGGGGATTCGCTATGGCTACACCTTC.

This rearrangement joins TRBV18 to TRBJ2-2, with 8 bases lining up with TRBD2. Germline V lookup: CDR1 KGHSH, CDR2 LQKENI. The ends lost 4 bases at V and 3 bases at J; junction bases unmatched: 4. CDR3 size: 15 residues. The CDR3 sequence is CASSQAGVDTGELFF. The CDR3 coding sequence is TGTGCCAGCTCACAAGCGGGAGTTGACACCGGGGAGCTGTTTTTT.

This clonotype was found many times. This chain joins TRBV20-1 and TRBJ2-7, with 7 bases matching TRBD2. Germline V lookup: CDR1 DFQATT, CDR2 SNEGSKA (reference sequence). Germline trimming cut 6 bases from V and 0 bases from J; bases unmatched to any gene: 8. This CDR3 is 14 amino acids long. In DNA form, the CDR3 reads TGCAGTGCAGGGGCGGGACTATCCTCCTACGAGCAGTACTTC. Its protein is CSAGAGLSSYEQYF.

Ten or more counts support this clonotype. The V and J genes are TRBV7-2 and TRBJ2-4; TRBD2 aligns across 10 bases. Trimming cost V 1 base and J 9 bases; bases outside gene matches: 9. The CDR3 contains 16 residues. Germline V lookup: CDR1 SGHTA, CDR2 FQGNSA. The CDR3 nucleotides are TGTGCCAGCAGCTTAGAGTGGTCTAGCGGGAGTGGCATTCAGTACTTC. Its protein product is CASSLEWSSGSGIQYF.

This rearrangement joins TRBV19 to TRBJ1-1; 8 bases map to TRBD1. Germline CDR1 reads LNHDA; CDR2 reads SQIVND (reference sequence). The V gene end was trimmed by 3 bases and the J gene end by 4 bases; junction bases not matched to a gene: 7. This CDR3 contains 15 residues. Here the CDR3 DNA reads TGTGCCAGTAGTATCTCGACAGGGGTTGGCACTGAAGCTTTCTTT. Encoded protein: CASSISTGVGTEAFF.

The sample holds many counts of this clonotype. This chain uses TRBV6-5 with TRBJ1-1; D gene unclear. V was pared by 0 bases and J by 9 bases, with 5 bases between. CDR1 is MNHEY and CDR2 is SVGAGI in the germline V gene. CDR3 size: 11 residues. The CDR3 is CASSYSGKAFF. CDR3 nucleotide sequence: TGTGCCAGCAGTTACTCGGGGAAAGCTTTCTTT.

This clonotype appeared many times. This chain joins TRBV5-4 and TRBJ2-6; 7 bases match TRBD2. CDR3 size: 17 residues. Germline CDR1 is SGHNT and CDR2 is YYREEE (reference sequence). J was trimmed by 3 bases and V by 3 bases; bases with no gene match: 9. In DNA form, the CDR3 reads TGTGCCAGCAGCTCTAAGTACGGGAGGATTGGGGCCAACGTCCTGACTTTC. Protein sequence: CASSSKYGRIGANVLTF.